The rows below give T cell receptor beta chains drawn from one sample of a study of CD8 T cells in Susac syndrome. MiXCR was run by TCRdb on the immunoSEQ multiplex PCR reads, yielding one entry per CDR3 protein. The sample lists fewer than 300,000 distinct CDR3 sequences; roughly 85% were seen once. Sequenced input: CD8+ T cells from PBMCs. These TCRs come from a human donor with multiple sclerosis. CDR3s leave out the opening cysteine and the closing phenylalanine or tryptophan.

j_gene	v_gene	CDR3aa
TRBJ2-2	TRBV29-1	SARDSPPNTGELF
TRBJ1-5	TRBV27	ASSWTGRNQPQH
TRBJ2-1	TRBV6-4	ASSDGLAPYNEQF
TRBJ2-7	TRBV2	ASQGREQY
TRBJ2-7	TRBV15	ATSSNRGRGVEQY
TRBJ2-2	TRBV19	ASTPRWGTGELF
TRBJ2-1	TRBV11-2	ASSFSWFEQF
TRBJ1-2	TRBV13	ASSRGRDYGYT
TRBJ2-1	TRBV4-2	ASSQGTSSGTYNEQF
TRBJ1-5	TRBV27	ASSPRHDQPQH